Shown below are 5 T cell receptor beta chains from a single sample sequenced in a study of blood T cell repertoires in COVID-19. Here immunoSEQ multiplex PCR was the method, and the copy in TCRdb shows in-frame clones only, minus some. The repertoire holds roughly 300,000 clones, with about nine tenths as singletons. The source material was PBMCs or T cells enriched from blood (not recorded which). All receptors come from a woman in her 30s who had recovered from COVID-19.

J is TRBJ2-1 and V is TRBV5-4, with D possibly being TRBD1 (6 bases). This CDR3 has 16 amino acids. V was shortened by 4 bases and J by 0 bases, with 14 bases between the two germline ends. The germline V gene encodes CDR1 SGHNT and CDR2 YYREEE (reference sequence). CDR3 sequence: CASSLYRAVSYNEQFF. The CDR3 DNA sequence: TGTGCCAGCAGCCTATACAGGGCCGTCTCCTACAATGAGCAGTTCTTC. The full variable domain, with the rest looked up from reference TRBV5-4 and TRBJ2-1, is ETGVTQSPTHLIKTRGQQVTLRCSSQSGHNTVSWYQQALGQGPQFIFQYYREEENGRGNFPPRFSGLQFPNYSSELNVNALELDDSALYLCASSLYRAVSYNEQFFGPGTRLTVL.

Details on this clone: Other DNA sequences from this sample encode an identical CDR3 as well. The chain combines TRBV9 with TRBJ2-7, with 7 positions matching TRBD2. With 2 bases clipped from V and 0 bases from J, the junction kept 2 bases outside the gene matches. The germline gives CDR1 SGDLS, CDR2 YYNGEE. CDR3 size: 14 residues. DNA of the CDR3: TGTGCCAGCAGCGTCGGCGGGAGCTCCTACGAGCAGTACTTC. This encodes CASSVGGSSYEQYF.

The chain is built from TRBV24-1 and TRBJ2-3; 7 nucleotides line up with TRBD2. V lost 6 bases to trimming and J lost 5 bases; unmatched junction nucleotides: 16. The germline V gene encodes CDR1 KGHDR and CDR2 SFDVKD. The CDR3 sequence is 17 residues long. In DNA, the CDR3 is TGTGCCACCAGTTTGGGCGGGAGCGCAAATGAGGGAGATACGCAGTATTTT. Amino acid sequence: CATSLGGSANEGDTQYF.

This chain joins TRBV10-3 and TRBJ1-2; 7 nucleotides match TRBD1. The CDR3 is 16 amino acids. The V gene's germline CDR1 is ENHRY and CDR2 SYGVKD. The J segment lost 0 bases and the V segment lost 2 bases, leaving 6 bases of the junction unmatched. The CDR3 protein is CAISEGDSLSNYGYTF. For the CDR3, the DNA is TGTGCCATCAGTGAGGGGGACAGCCTCTCTAACTATGGCTACACCTTC.

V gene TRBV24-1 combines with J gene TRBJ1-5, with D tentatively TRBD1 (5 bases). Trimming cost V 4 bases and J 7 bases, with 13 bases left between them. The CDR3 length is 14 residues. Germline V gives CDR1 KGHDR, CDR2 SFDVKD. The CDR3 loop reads CATSDSPGNQPQHF. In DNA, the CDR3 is TGTGCCACCAGTGACTCTCCAGGGAACCAGCCCCAGCATTTT.